This T cell receptor (beta chain) was observed in a study of T cell repertoires in cytomegalovirus infection. As for the study in general: Recently identified HLA-C-restricted and well-studied HLA-B-restricted CMV epitopes were used. It can be stated that public TCR beta signatures indicated CMV infection as well as a matching HLA type.

Notes on the study in general: The study identified carriers of CMV plus the relevant HLA from cumulative public TCR beta family frequency. HLA-C-restricted CMV clonotypes gave the most frequent clonotype in two of eight donors.

This clonotype showed up just a few times. The target antigen is unknown. CDR1 is SNHLY, CDR2 FYNNEI, per germline. The CDR3 spans 15 residues. The V gene lost 0 bases and the J gene lost 2 bases, with 9 bases spanning the gap. TCRdb reprocessed the reads via MiXCR and lists one record per CDR3 protein. Of fewer than 950,000 distinct CDR3 sequences listed, about 31% were seen once; the top ten hold 9.5% to 15%. V gene TRBV2 combines with J gene TRBJ2-3; D remains ambiguous. This clonotype originated in a human donor in good health (CMV status not recorded). Some clones in this sample may be carry-over from other donors' samples. The specimen was cultured CD8+ T cells from PBMCs, collected from culture after CMV antigen stimulation. The CDR3 reads CASSEAIKTTDTQYF. CDR3 coding DNA: TGTGCCAGCAGTGAAGCGATAAAGACCACAGATACGCAGTATTTT.